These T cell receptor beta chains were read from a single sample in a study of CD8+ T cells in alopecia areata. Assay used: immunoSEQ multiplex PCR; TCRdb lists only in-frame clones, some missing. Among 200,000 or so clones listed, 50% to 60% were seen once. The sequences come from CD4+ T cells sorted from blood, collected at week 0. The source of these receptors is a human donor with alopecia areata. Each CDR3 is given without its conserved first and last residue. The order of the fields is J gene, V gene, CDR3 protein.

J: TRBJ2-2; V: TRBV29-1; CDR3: SVGRGTGELF
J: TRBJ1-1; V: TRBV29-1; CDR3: SVQRGLQAF
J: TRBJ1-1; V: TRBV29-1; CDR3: SATKAQGNTEAF
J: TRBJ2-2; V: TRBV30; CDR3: AWTIQGSTGELF
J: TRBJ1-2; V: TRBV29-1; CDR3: SVRQGASYGYT
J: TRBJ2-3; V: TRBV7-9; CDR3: ASSSDLAVDTQY
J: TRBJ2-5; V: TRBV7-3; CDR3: ASSLSPGTMETQY
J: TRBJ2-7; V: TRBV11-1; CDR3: ASYGTLGDGKY
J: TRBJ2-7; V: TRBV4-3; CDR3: ASSRAGGLSYEQY
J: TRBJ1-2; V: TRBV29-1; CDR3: SVVSWEGGYT
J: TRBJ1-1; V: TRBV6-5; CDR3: ASKQGTTGNTEAF
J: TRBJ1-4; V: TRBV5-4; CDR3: ASSSLADTPNEKLF
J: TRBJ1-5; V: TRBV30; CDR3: AWSGLYSNQPQH
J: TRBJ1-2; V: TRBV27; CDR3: ASSPLGPSAGYT
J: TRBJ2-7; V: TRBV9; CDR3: ASSPGLAGTSYEQY
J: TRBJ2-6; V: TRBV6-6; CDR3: ASSYSTGAGANVLT
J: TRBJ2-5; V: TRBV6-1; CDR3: ASSVLSGTPEETQY
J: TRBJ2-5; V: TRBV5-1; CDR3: ASSIDRGQETQY
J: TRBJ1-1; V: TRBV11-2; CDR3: ASSSRQGIRYTEAF